The 10 T cell receptor beta chains in this list originate from one sample, sequenced in a study of OX40 agonist ivuxolimab in advanced cancers. Clones were read by immunoSEQ multiplex PCR, and TCRdb kept only the in-frame ones, dropping some. Of around 97,000 clones in the sample, about nine tenths are singletons; the top ten hold around 5.5%. Sequences were derived from CD4+ or CD8+ T cells sorted from blood, sampled in a trial of the OX40 agonist ivuxolimab. These receptors came from an adult with an advanced solid tumor such as melanoma, head and neck, liver or kidney cancer.

The V gene is TRBV2, the J gene TRBJ2-3; TRBD2 is a possible D gene (5 bases). The CDR3 runs 13 residues. Deletions cut 7 bases from V and 4 bases from J, with 12 bases between. CDR1 is SNHLY and CDR2 is FYNNEI in the germline V gene. The CDR3 sequence: CASNPPGSDTQYF. CDR3 sequence (DNA): TGTGCCAGCAACCCGCCGGGGTCAGATACGCAGTATTTT.

Only a few counts were recorded for this clone. This sequence joins TRBV7-2 and TRBJ2-7; no clear D. This CDR3 is built from 11 residues. The germline gives CDR1 SGHTA, CDR2 FQGNSA. With 4 bases removed from V and 5 bases from J, the gap between germline ends came to 6 bases. The CDR3 sequence is CASSYRHEQYF. CDR3 nucleotides: TGTGCCAGCAGCTACCGCCACGAGCAGTACTTC.

This chain links TRBV4-2 with TRBJ2-7; D ambiguous. Germline CDR1 and CDR2: LGHNA and YNFKEQ. V was cut by 0 bases and J by 3 bases, with 12 bases left in between. This CDR3 comprises 15 residues. The CDR3, as DNA: TGTGCCAGCAGCCAAGAATTCGGAACTAACTACGAGCAGTACTTC. Translated, it gives CASSQEFGTNYEQYF.

Here the CDR3 DNA reads TGCGCCAGCAGCCAAGAGCAAGGGGGCACAGAGACCCAGTACTTC. Residues: CASSQEQGGTETQYF. The V and J genes are TRBV4-1 and TRBJ2-5; the match to TRBD1 covers 7 bases. Germline CDR1 reads MGHRA; CDR2 reads YSYEKL. With V trimmed by 0 bases and J by 4 bases, 5 bases remained unmatched. This CDR3 has 15 residues.

This chain links TRBV7-9 with TRBJ2-5; 14 bases map to TRBD2. CDR1 and CDR2 from the germline V gene are SEHNR and FQNEAQ (reference sequence). V lost 5 bases to trimming and J lost 5 bases; unmatched junction nucleotides: 7. The CDR3 sequence is 16 residues long. The CDR3 loop reads CASSPGLAGVIETQYF. The CDR3 coding sequence is TGTGCCAGCAGCCCGGGACTAGCGGGAGTTATCGAGACCCAGTACTTC.

The chain joins TRBV19 to TRBJ1-5; no definite D call. This CDR3 region has 15 residues. Trimming shortened V by 4 bases and J by 6 bases, and 16 bases separated the two germline ends. Germline CDR1 and CDR2: LNHDA and SQIVND (reference sequence). CDR3 sequence (DNA): TGTGCCAGTAGTACCGGGGAAAAGCGGGGTCAGCCCCAGCATTTT. This sequence encodes CASSTGEKRGQPQHF.

The chain is built from TRBV6-1 and TRBJ2-1, with D perhaps assigned TRBD1 or TRBD2 (5 bases each). This CDR3 contains 16 residues. Trimming stripped 3 bases from V and 0 bases from J, with 12 bases between. Germline loops: CDR1 MNHNS, CDR2 SASEGT. CDR3 sequence (DNA): TGTGCCAGCAGTGACACCGGGACCCCCTCCTACAATGAGCAGTTCTTC. Residues: CASSDTGTPSYNEQFF.

The chain has TRBV6-5 and TRBJ1-2; D uncertain. V shed 7 bases and J shed 3 bases, with 15 bases lying between them. This CDR3 contains 14 residues. Germline CDR1 reads MNHEY; CDR2 reads SVGAGI. The CDR3: CASKSDGSYYGYTF. The CDR3 nucleotides are TGTGCCAGCAAGTCTGACGGCAGCTACTATGGCTACACCTTC.

V usage is TRBV5-4 and J usage is TRBJ1-5; TRBD1 is a possible D gene (6 bases). This CDR3 comprises 13 residues. CDR1 and CDR2 from the germline V gene are SGHNT and YYREEE (reference sequence). Trimming removed 5 bases from V and 15 bases from J, with 21 bases in between. CDR3 DNA: TGTGCCAGCAGATCCCAAACGGGGGGCCAGTGGCATTTT. This sequence encodes CASRSQTGGQWHF.

This chain joins TRBV7-2 and TRBJ1-5; TRBD1 agrees at 9 bases. V trimming: 5 bases; J trimming: 1 base; junction bases outside the gene matches: 6. Germline V gene sequence: CDR1 SGHTA, CDR2 FQGNSA. The CDR3 covers 16 residues. For the CDR3, the DNA is TGTGCCAGCAGCCCCGGAGGGACAGGGAGCAATCAGCCCCAGCATTTT. Its protein product is CASSPGGTGSNQPQHF.